What follows is one TCR beta chain and its context. Antigen specificity is unknown. One end of the junction does not line up with germline, which may come from a read error. TCRdb's table, derived via immunoSEQ multiplex PCR, lists solely in-frame clones and lacks some. Of 15,000 or so clones listed, 80% to 85% are singletons. The data belong to a study of ipilimumab plus nivolumab after autologous stem cell transplantation. Study context: Both relapsed and primary refractory DLBCL were included. Broader study findings: TCR repertoire, Treg phenotype and gut microbiota reportedly support more study of this approach.

Starting 14 to 28 days after autologous transplant, ipilimumab 1 mg/kg was given. Dosing: nivolumab 3 mg/kg IV, weeks 1, 4, 7, 10, then every two weeks to week 26. The CDR3 loop spans 17 amino acids. CDR1 and CDR2 (germline): MNHNS, SASEGT. This chain connects TRBV6-1 to TRBJ2-5, with D tentatively TRBD1 or TRBD2 (5 bases each). Specimen: PBMCs, collected in a trial of ipilimumab plus nivolumab as post-transplant consolidation. This TCR was sampled from a male donor with diffuse large B-cell lymphoma. CDR3 protein: CASSQAQTRERQETQYF. Written as DNA, the CDR3 is TGTGCCAGCAGTCAAGCCCAAACCAGGGAGCGACAAGAGACCCAGTACTTC.